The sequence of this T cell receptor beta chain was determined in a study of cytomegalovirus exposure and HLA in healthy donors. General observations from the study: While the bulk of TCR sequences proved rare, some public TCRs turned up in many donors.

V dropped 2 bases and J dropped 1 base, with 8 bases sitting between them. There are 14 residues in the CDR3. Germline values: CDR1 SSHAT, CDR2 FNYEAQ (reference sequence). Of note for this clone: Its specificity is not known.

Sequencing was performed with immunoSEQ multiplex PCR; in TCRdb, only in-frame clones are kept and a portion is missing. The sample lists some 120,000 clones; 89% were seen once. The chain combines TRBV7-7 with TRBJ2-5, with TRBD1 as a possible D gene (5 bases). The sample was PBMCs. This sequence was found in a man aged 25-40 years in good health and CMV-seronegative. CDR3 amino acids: CASSLITGQETQYF. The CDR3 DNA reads TGTGCCAGCAGCTTAATCACAGGCCAAGAGACCCAGTACTTC.